What follows describes a single TCR beta chain. Each sample yielded at least 6 micrograms of PBMC total RNA. The authors ran a second PCR of roughly 6 to 12 cycles using a sample-barcoded 5' primer and a J-beta primer mix. Every cDNA was tagged by a template-switch adaptor with 12 random nucleotides. TCRdb re-derived calls from the 5' RACE reads in MiXCR, one entry per CDR3 protein. Among more than 1 million distinct CDR3 sequences listed, over 35% were seen once. V lost 6 bases to trimming and J lost 5 bases, with 17 bases between them. Germline CDR1 reads MNHEY; CDR2 reads SMNVEV (reference sequence). CDR3 size: 15 residues. The data stem from a study of blood T cells in healthy people across ages. Study information: Roughly one uniquely barcoded beta molecule per two T cells was captured.

The sample comprised blood. The sequence was collected from a woman aged 55-70 years in good health. This chain joins TRBV27 and TRBJ2-1; D remains unclear. CDR3: CASRFLTVRNNEQFF. DNA for the CDR3: TGTGCCAGCAGATTCCTAACGGTCAGAAACAATGAGCAGTTCTTC.